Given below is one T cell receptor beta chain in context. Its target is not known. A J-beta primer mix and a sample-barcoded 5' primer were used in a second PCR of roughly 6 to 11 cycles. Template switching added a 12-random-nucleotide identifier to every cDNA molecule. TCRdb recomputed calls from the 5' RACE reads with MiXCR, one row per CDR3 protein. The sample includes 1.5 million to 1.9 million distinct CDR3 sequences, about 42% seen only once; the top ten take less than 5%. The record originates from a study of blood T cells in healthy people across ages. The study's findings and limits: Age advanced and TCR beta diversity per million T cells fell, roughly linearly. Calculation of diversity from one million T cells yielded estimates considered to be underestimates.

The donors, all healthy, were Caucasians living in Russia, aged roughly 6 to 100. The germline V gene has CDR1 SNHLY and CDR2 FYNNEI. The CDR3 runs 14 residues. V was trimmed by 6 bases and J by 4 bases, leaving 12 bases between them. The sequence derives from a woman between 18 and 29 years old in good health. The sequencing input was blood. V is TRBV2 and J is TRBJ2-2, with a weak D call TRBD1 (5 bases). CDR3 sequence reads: CASRASGFTGELFF. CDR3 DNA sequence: TGTGCCAGCAGGGCCTCAGGGTTCACCGGGGAGCTGTTTTTT. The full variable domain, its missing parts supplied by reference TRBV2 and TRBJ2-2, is EPEVTQTPSHQVTQMGQEVILRCVPISNHLYFYWYRQILGQKVEFLVSFYNNEISEKSEIFDDQFSVERPDGSNFTLKIRSTKLEDSAMYFCASRASGFTGELFFGEGSRLTVL.